The T cell receptor (beta chain) described here comes from a study of shared clonotypes between healthy human individuals. Overall study results and limits: Relative to clonotypes present in all four donors, those not shared had lower generation probabilities. Compared with memory subsets, naive subsets generally had larger estimated richness.

Each cell subset's genomic DNA was divided evenly among several immunoSEQ plates. The data were produced by immunoSEQ multiplex PCR, yet TCRdb's version contains in-frame clones alone and is incomplete. The sample has 780,000 or so clones, roughly two thirds seen once. This CDR3 is 15 amino acids long. With 2 bases removed from V and 3 bases from J, the gap between germline ends came to 12 bases. Germline V lookup: CDR1 MNHNY, CDR2 SVGAGI (reference sequence). Only one count was recorded for this clone. Its target is not known. The receptor was isolated from a woman in her 30s in good health. V usage is TRBV6-6 and J usage is TRBJ2-3, with D tentatively TRBD1 (6 bases). The specimen was memory CD4+ T cells sorted from blood. Subset given: CD45RA-negative fraction. CDR3 nucleotides: TGTGCCAGCAGTTACCAGGGGCAGGGTACAGATACGCAGTATTTT. Protein product: CASSYQGQGTDTQYF.